The clone carrying this T cell receptor beta chain was counted only a few times. The V and J ends lost 5 bases and 0 bases, in that order; junction bases with no gene match: 6. Germline CDR1 reads SGHTA; CDR2 reads FQGNSA. The CDR3 is 15 amino acids. This sample stems from a study of cytomegalovirus exposure and HLA in healthy donors. Researchers ran the PCR with 60 Vbeta and 13 Jbeta primers. Generated by immunoSEQ multiplex PCR, the TCRdb table keeps only in-frame clones and is missing some. Seen here are 130,000 or so clones, 70% to 75% observed once, and the top ten hold over 2%. The source is a woman aged 40-49 years in good health and CMV-seropositive. The chain uses TRBV7-2 and TRBJ2-7; 8 bases align to TRBD1. Input material: PBMCs. The CDR3 sequence: CASSPRTGFSYEQYF. The CDR3 DNA reads as TGTGCCAGCAGCCCACGGACAGGGTTCTCCTACGAGCAGTACTTC.